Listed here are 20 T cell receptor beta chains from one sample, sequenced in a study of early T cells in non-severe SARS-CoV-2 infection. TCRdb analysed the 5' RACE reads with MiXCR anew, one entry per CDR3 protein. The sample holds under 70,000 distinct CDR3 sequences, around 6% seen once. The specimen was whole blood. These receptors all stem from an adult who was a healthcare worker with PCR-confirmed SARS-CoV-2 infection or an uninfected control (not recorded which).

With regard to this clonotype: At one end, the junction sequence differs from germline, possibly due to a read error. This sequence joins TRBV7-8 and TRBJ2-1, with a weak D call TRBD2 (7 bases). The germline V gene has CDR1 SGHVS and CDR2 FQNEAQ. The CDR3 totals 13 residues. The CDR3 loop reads CVSSRRGGNEQFF. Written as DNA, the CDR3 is TGTGTCAGCAGCCGCAGGGGAGGGAATGAGCAGTTCTTC.

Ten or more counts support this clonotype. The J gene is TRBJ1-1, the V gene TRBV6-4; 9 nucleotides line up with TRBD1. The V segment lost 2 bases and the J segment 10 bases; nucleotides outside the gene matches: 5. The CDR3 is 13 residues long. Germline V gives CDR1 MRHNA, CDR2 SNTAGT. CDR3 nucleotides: TGTGCCAGCAGTGACACTTCACAGGGGGCAGCTTTCTTT. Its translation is CASSDTSQGAAFF.

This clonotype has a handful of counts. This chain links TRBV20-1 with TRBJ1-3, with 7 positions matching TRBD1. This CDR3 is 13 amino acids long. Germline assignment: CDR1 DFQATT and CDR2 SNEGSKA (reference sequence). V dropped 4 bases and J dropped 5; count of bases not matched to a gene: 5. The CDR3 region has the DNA TGCAGTGCTACCACAGGGGTGAGAAACACCATATATTTT. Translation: CSATTGVRNTIYF.

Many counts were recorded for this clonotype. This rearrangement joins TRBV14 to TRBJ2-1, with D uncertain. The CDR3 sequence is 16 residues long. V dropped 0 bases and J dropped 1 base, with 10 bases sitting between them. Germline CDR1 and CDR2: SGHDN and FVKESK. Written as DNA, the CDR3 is TGTGCCAGCAGCCAAGATAACTACTGGTCCTACAATGAGCAGTTCTTC. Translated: CASSQDNYWSYNEQFF.

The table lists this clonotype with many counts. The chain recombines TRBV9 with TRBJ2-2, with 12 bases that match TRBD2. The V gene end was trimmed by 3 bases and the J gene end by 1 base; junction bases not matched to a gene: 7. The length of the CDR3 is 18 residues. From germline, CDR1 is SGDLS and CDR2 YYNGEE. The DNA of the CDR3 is TGTGCCAGCAGCGCCTCGACTAGCGGGAGATTGAACACCGGGGAGCTGTTTTTT. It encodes CASSASTSGRLNTGELFF.

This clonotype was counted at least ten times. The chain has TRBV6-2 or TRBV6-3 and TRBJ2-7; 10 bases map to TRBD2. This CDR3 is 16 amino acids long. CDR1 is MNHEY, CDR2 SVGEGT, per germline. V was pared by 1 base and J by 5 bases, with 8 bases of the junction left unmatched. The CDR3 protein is CASSYLGASGRNEQYF. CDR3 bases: TGTGCCAGCAGTTACTTAGGCGCTAGCGGGAGAAACGAGCAGTACTTC.

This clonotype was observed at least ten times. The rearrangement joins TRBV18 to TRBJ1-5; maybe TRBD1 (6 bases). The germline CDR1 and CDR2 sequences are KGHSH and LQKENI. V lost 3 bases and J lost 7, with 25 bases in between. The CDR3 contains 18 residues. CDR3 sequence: CASSPFNLGTQGGQPQHF. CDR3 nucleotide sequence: TGTGCCAGCTCACCGTTCAACCTCGGGACACAAGGAGGACAGCCCCAGCATTTT.

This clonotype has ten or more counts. The CDR3 nucleotides read TGTGCCAGCAGTCCCCTAGGGCTTACAACTAATGAAAAACTGTTTTTT. It specifies CASSPLGLTTNEKLFF. The chain links TRBV27 to TRBJ1-4, with D hard to call. The CDR3 consists of 16 residues. Trimming stripped 5 bases from V and 0 bases from J, with 13 bases between. Germline CDR1 and CDR2: MNHEY and SMNVEV (reference sequence).

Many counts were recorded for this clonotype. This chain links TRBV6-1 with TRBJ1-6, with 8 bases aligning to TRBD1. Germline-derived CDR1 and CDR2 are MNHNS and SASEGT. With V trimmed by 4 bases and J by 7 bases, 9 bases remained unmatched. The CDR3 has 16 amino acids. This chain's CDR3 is CASSGETGTGNSPLHF. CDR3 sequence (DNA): TGTGCCAGCAGTGGGGAAACCGGGACAGGCAATTCACCCCTCCACTTT.

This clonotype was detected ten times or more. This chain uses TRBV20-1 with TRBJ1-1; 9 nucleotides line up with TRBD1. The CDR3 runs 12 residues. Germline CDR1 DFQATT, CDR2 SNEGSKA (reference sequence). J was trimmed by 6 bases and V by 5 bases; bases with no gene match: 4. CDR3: CSAPDRGAEAFF. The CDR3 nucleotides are TGCAGTGCTCCAGACAGGGGGGCTGAAGCTTTCTTT.

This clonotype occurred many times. This chain's CDR3 is CSVIPGGTGELFF. For the CDR3, the DNA is TGCAGCGTTATCCCGGGGGGCACCGGGGAGCTGTTTTTT. The rearrangement links TRBV29-1 to TRBJ2-2, with TRBD2 identical over 7 bases. The CDR3 length is 13 residues. Germline V CDR1 and CDR2: SQVTM, ANQGSEA. Unmatched junction bases numbered 4, after V lost 5 bases and J lost 4 bases.

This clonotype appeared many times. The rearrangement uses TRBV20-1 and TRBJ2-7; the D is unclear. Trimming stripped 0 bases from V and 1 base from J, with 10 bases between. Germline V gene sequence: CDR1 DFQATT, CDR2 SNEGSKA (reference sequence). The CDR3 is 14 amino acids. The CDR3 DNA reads TGCAGTGCTAGAGATCCGCGATCATCCTACGAGCAGTACTTC. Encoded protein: CSARDPRSSYEQYF.

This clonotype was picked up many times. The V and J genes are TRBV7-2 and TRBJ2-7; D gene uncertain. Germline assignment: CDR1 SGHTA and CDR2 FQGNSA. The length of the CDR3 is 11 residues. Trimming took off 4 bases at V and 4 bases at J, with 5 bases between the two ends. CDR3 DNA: TGTGCCAGCAGCTCCGTATACGAGCAGTACTTC. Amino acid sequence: CASSSVYEQYF.

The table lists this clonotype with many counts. CDR3 amino acids: CATSRDPPGQGLYEQYF. CDR3 bases: TGTGCCACCAGCAGAGATCCACCGGGACAGGGATTGTACGAGCAGTACTTC. The chain joins TRBV15 to TRBJ2-7; 9 bases align to TRBD1. This CDR3 contains 17 residues. Germline lookup yields CDR1 LNHNV and CDR2 YYDKDF (reference sequence). V gave up 0 bases and J gave up 4 bases; unmatched junction bases: 10.

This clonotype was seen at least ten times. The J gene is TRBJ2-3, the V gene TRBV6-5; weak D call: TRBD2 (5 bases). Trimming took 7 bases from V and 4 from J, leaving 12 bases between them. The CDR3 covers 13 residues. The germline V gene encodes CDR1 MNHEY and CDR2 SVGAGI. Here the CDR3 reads CASTPPGSDTQYF. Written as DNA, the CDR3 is TGTGCCAGCACCCCCCCGGGGTCAGATACGCAGTATTTT.

The CDR3 nucleotides are TGTGCCAGCAGTTCCCGGGGACTAGCGGCCTACAATGAGCAGTTCTTC. As protein: CASSSRGLAAYNEQFF. The genes are TRBV12-3 or TRBV12-4 and TRBJ2-1; TRBD2 matches 11 bases. This CDR3 has 16 residues. The V and J ends lost 4 bases and 2 bases, in that order; junction bases with no gene match: 4.

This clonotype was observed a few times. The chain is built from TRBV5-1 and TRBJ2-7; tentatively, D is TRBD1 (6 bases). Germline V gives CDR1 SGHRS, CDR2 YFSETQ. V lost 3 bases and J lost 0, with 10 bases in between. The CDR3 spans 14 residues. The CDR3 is CASSWDKNSYEQYF. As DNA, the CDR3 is TGCGCCAGCAGCTGGGACAAGAACTCCTACGAGCAGTACTTC.

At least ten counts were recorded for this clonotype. The CDR3 reads CASSYQLAGKYEQYF. As DNA, the CDR3 is TGTGCCAGCAGTTACCAGCTAGCGGGAAAGTACGAGCAGTACTTC. This rearrangement joins TRBV13 to TRBJ2-7; 9 bases agree with TRBD2. The germline gives CDR1 PRHDT, CDR2 FYEKMQ (reference sequence). V shed 6 bases, J shed 4 bases, and the junction held 10 bases outside the gene matches. The CDR3 runs to 15 residues.

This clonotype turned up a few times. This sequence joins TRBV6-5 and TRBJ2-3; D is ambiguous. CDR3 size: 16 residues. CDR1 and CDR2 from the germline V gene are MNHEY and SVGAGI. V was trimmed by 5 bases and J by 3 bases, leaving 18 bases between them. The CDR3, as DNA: TGTGCCAGCAGTCCGTTCAGAGGAGTGGTGACAGATACGCAGTATTTT. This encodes CASSPFRGVVTDTQYF.

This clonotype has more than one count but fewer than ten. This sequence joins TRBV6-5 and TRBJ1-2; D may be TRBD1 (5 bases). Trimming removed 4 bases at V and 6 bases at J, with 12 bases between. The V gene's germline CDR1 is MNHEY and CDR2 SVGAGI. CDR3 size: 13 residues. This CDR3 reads CASSSGTTHGYTF. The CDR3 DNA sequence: TGTGCCAGCAGTTCCGGGACTACGCATGGCTACACCTTC.